This T cell receptor beta chain was documented in a study of blood T cell repertoires in COVID-19. Across the study: PBMCs, B-cell-depleted T cells, or T cells provided the cDNA or gDNA that made up the material.

The CDR3 is made up of 9 amino acids. Germline CDR1 reads LNHDA; CDR2 reads SQIVND (reference sequence). Cohorts were based on clinical histories the participants reported. Two negative PCRs, clearance, or symptom resolution were required of recovered Cohort 3 donors. The authors' processing: It was from reference gene primer amplification that nucleated cell counts were estimated. The data were produced by immunoSEQ multiplex PCR, yet TCRdb's version contains in-frame clones alone and is incomplete. V, J and clone size are taken as reported in that table, and D and trimming were inferred from the DNA itself. Here the sample spans some 140,000 clones, about 80% being singletons.

Input material: PBMCs or T cells enriched from blood (not recorded which). J is TRBJ2-5 and V is TRBV19; D is unclear. The sequence was collected from a man aged 45-65 years who had recovered from COVID-19. The CDR3: CATIETQYF. The CDR3 DNA reads TGTGCTACTATAGAGACCCAGTACTTC.